This passage covers 27 T cell receptor beta chains from one sample sequenced in a study of blood T cell repertoires in COVID-19. Sequenced by immunoSEQ multiplex PCR; TCRdb stores in-frame clones only, minus some. The sample carries about 320,000 clones, approximately 86% recorded once. Sample: PBMCs or T cells enriched from blood (not recorded which). The receptors originated from a woman between 18 and 29 years old who had recovered from COVID-19.

A few counts support this clone. The chain has TRBV30 and TRBJ1-1, with D perhaps TRBD1 (6 bases). This CDR3 region has 16 residues. Germline V gene sequence: CDR1 GTSNPN, CDR2 SVGIG (reference sequence). Trimming took off 7 bases at V and 4 bases at J, with 25 bases between the two ends. The CDR3: CAYTSTGSYSSTEAFF. The CDR3 DNA sequence: TGTGCCTACACGTCGACAGGTTCCTATAGTTCCACTGAAGCTTTCTTT.

Concerning this clone: Within the sample, other DNA sequences also encode this same CDR3. The J gene is TRBJ2-5, the V gene TRBV12-3 or TRBV12-4, with D possibly TRBD1 on 6 matching bases. The V end was cut by 5 bases, the J end by 3 bases, with 10 bases between. The CDR3 sequence is 13 residues long. This CDR3 reads CASSLGQKETQYF. The CDR3 bases are TGTGCCAGCAGTCTCGGACAGAAAGAGACCCAGTACTTC.

The chain carries TRBV6-5 and TRBJ2-5; the match to TRBD2 covers 7 bases. The CDR3 has 15 residues. CDR1 is MNHEY, CDR2 SVGAGI, per germline. Unmatched junction bases numbered 4, after V lost 0 bases and J lost 3 bases. The CDR3 DNA follows: TGTGCCAGCAGTTACTCGGGACTAAGGGAAGAGACCCAGTACTTC. Protein product: CASSYSGLREETQYF.

The V call is TRBV5-5, the J call TRBJ1-2; tentative D call: TRBD1 (5 bases). CDR3 size: 13 residues. Germline CDR1 SGHKS, CDR2 YYEKEE (reference sequence). Between the trimmed V and J ends, which lost 0 bases and 8 bases, there was a span of 11 bases. Here the CDR3 DNA reads TGTGCCAGCAGCTTGGAGGGGCTGGGGGGCTACACCTTC. As protein: CASSLEGLGGYTF. The full variable domain, completed using reference TRBV5-5 and TRBJ1-2, is DAGVTQSPTHLIKTRGQQVTLRCSPISGHKSVSWYQQVLGQGPQFIFQYYEKEERGRGNFPDRFSARQFPNYSSELNVNALLLGDSALYLCASSLEGLGGYTFGSGTRLTVV.

J is TRBJ1-2 and V is TRBV7-2; 7 bases map to TRBD1. Germline loops: CDR1 SGHTA, CDR2 FQGNSA. V lost 1 base to trimming and J lost 5 bases; unmatched junction nucleotides: 4. The CDR3 has 14 amino acids. The CDR3 protein is CASSLVGTEYGYTF. The CDR3 bases are TGTGCCAGCAGCTTAGTAGGGACAGAATATGGCTACACCTTC.

This clone occurred a few times. The chain has TRBV28 and TRBJ1-6; D is undetermined. The CDR3 runs 14 residues. V was trimmed by 7 bases and J by 5 bases, leaving 12 bases between them. Germline V CDR1 and CDR2: MDHEN, SYDVKM. CDR3 amino acids: CASIPAGHNSPLHF. DNA for the CDR3: TGTGCCAGCATCCCGGCGGGCCATAATTCACCCCTCCACTTT.

The DNA for the CDR3 is TGTGCCTGGGAATTGCTCCCGGGACAGGGGCCCTCTGAGGCCAATGAAAAACTGTTTTTT. Translation gives CAWELLPGQGPSEANEKLFF. This chain uses TRBV30 with TRBJ1-4; TRBD1 aligns across 10 bases. CDR1 and CDR2 from the germline V gene are GTSNPN and SVGIG (reference sequence). J gave up 5 bases and V 5 bases, and 23 bases lay outside the gene matches. CDR3 length: 20 residues.

This clone appeared a single time. The chain's CDR3 is CASSRGTPITNTEAFF. The DNA of the CDR3 is TGTGCCAGCAGCCGCGGGACACCGATAACTAACACTGAAGCTTTCTTT. The chain has TRBV7-8 and TRBJ1-1, with D maybe TRBD1 (6 bases). Per germline, CDR1 SGHVS and CDR2 FQNEAQ. Trimming shortened V by 5 bases and J by 2 bases, and 18 bases separated the two germline ends. This CDR3 has 16 residues.

The chain is built from TRBV19 and TRBJ1-1, with D perhaps matching TRBD1 (6 bases). Trimming left V 4 bases short and J 1 base short, with 10 bases between. The germline V gene encodes CDR1 LNHDA and CDR2 SQIVND (reference sequence). The length of the CDR3 is 14 residues. The CDR3 nucleotides read TGTGCCAGTAGTACACAGGGTAAGAACACTGAAGCTTTCTTT. Protein product: CASSTQGKNTEAFF. Full variable domain (missing parts from reference TRBV19 and TRBJ1-1): DGGITQSPKYLFRKEGQNVTLSCEQNLNHDAMYWYRQDPGQGLRLIYYSQIVNDFQKGDIAEGYSVSREKKESFPLTVTSAQKNPTAFYLCASSTQGKNTEAFFGQGTRLTVV.

The chain joins TRBV9 to TRBJ2-3; 8 bases agree with TRBD2. V trimming: 3 bases; J trimming: 0 bases; junction bases outside the gene matches: 3. From germline, CDR1 is SGDLS and CDR2 YYNGEE. The CDR3 spans 15 residues. The CDR3: CASSAGGFSTDTQYF. The CDR3 DNA reads TGTGCCAGCAGCGCGGGGGGGTTCAGCACAGATACGCAGTATTTT.

The chain uses TRBV10-3 and TRBJ2-3; TRBD1 agrees at 8 bases. The ends lost 8 bases at V and 0 bases at J; junction bases unmatched: 7. The germline V gene encodes CDR1 ENHRY and CDR2 SYGVKD. CDR3 length equals 15 residues. CDR3 protein: CAIGGWDRSTDTQYF. Written as DNA, the CDR3 is TGTGCCATCGGCGGGTGGGACAGGAGCACAGATACGCAGTATTTT.

The chain has TRBV19 and TRBJ2-1; the match to TRBD1 covers 9 bases. The CDR3 is 14 amino acids. J was trimmed by 6 bases and V by 10 bases; bases with no gene match: 10. The germline CDR1 and CDR2 sequences are LNHDA and SQIVND (reference sequence). CDR3 loop: CATIGTGFLNEQFF. CDR3 nucleotides: TGTGCCACCATCGGGACAGGGTTCCTCAATGAGCAGTTCTTC.

The chain has TRBV27 and TRBJ2-5; D may be TRBD1 (6 bases). This CDR3 region has 15 residues. Germline V gene lookup returns CDR1 MNHEY and CDR2 SMNVEV (reference sequence). The V end was cut by 7 bases, the J end by 4 bases, with 19 bases between. The CDR3 reads CASTPLPGAGETQYF. Here the CDR3 DNA reads TGTGCCAGCACGCCCCTCCCAGGGGCGGGAGAGACCCAGTACTTC.

This clone was found a few times. The V call is TRBV3-1 (or the pseudogene TRBV3-2), the J call TRBJ1-2, with TRBD1 matching over 8 bases. The germline V gene has CDR1 LGHDT and CDR2 YNNKEL (reference sequence). Trimming removed 4 bases from V and 3 bases from J; junction bases left unmatched: 10. This CDR3 has 16 amino acids. The CDR3 DNA sequence: TGTGCCAGCAGCCGAGGACAGGGTAGTTTCCACTATGGCTACACCTTC. The encoded protein is CASSRGQGSFHYGYTF.

The V gene is TRBV7-2, the J gene TRBJ2-3; 9 bases agree with TRBD2. Germline V gene data show CDR1 as SGHTA and CDR2 as FQGNSA. V lost 5 bases to trimming and J lost 0 bases; unmatched junction nucleotides: 3. This CDR3 region has 15 residues. CDR3 residues: CASSPSGTSTDTQYF. CDR3 nucleotides: TGTGCCAGCAGCCCTAGCGGGACTAGCACAGATACGCAGTATTTT.

This chain joins TRBV18 and TRBJ1-1; 12 nucleotides agree with TRBD1. The V and J ends lost 6 bases and 4 bases, in that order; junction bases with no gene match: 12. The CDR3 is 17 amino acids. Germline V gives CDR1 KGHSH, CDR2 LQKENI. The chain's CDR3 is CASSGDRGRRGGTEAFF. Written as DNA, the CDR3 is TGTGCCAGCTCGGGGGACAGGGGGCGCCGGGGGGGCACTGAAGCTTTCTTT.

The DNA of the CDR3 is TGTGCCACCAGCACCCGACCCGGGGAAAGACCTGAAAAACTGTTTTTT. It specifies CATSTRPGERPEKLFF. V usage is TRBV15 and J usage is TRBJ1-4; unclear D gene. Germline CDR1 reads LNHNV; CDR2 reads YYDKDF (reference sequence). The CDR3 is 16 amino acids. V shed 4 bases and J shed 7 bases, with 19 bases lying between them.

This chain joins TRBV27 and TRBJ1-2, with 11 bases lining up with TRBD1. The length of the CDR3 is 16 residues. Germline CDR1 MNHEY, CDR2 SMNVEV (reference sequence). With V trimmed by 0 bases and J by 4 bases, 4 bases remained unmatched. For the CDR3, the DNA is TGTGCCAGCAGTTTATCCGGGACAGGGGGTACCTATGGCTACACCTTC. Translating gives CASSLSGTGGTYGYTF.

The chain carries TRBV7-2 and TRBJ2-5; 7 nucleotides match TRBD1. V dropped 5 bases and J dropped 5; count of bases not matched to a gene: 20. The V gene's germline CDR1 is SGHTA and CDR2 FQGNSA. The CDR3 has 18 amino acids. The CDR3 loop reads CASSPSTGTLGLGETQYF. Here the CDR3 DNA reads TGTGCCAGCAGCCCGTCGACAGGGACCTTAGGGTTGGGGGAGACCCAGTACTTC.

This clone was detected once. The gene calls are TRBV28 and TRBJ2-3; D remains ambiguous. Trimming shortened V by 5 bases and J by 3 bases, and 15 bases separated the two germline ends. There are 15 residues in the CDR3. CDR1 is MDHEN, CDR2 SYDVKM, per germline. Here the CDR3 reads CASSPLAFRTDTQYF. CDR3 in DNA: TGTGCCAGCAGTCCTTTAGCTTTTCGTACAGATACGCAGTATTTT.

This clone was observed a handful of times. The J gene is TRBJ1-3, the V gene TRBV2; D not resolved. V gave up 5 bases and J gave up 7 bases, with 9 bases separating them. The CDR3 totals 12 residues. The V gene's germline CDR1 is SNHLY and CDR2 FYNNEI. DNA of the CDR3: TGTGCCAGCAGTATTCCGCGGAACACCATATATTTT. It translates to CASSIPRNTIYF.

CDR3 residues: CASSLSNGGGNYGYTF. In DNA, the CDR3 is TGTGCCAGCAGCTTATCAAACGGCGGGGGGAACTATGGCTACACCTTC. The chain employs TRBV7-8 and TRBJ1-2; D is possibly TRBD1 (5 bases). The CDR3 runs to 16 residues. The germline V gene encodes CDR1 SGHVS and CDR2 FQNEAQ. V dropped 2 bases and J dropped 2 bases, with 15 bases sitting between them.

The chain employs TRBV24-1 and TRBJ2-1, with TRBD1 identical over 10 bases. Germline assignment: CDR1 KGHDR and CDR2 SFDVKD. Germline trimming cut 9 bases from V and 8 bases from J; bases unmatched to any gene: 12. CDR3 length: 15 amino acids. The CDR3 spells CATGALGTGEDEQFF. As DNA, the CDR3 is TGTGCCACCGGGGCGCTAGGGACAGGGGAGGATGAGCAGTTCTTC.

The chain recombines TRBV19 with TRBJ1-4, with TRBD1 as a possible D gene (5 bases). Germline CDR1 and CDR2: LNHDA and SQIVND (reference sequence). Between the trimmed V and J ends, which lost 5 bases and 3 bases, there was a span of 13 bases. This CDR3 has 15 amino acids. CDR3 nucleotides: TGTGCCAGTAGTGCCGCGGGGGGACCTAATGAAAAACTGTTTTTT. It codes for CASSAAGGPNEKLFF.

The V and J genes are TRBV27 and TRBJ1-6; D uncertain. There are 16 residues in the CDR3. The germline V gene encodes CDR1 MNHEY and CDR2 SMNVEV (reference sequence). The V and J ends lost 10 bases and 7 bases respectively, with 23 bases between them. The CDR3 DNA reads TGTGCCACAACTATAATGGGAGGTTCGGGGAATTCACCCCTCCACTTT. Protein: CATTIMGGSGNSPLHF.

This chain uses TRBV7-2 with TRBJ1-1; TRBD1 matches 10 bases. The V and J ends lost 5 bases and 4 bases, in that order; junction bases with no gene match: 4. The CDR3 extends over 14 amino acids. The germline CDR1 and CDR2 sequences are SGHTA and FQGNSA. The CDR3 sequence is CASSDRGRSTEAFF. In DNA, the CDR3 is TGTGCCAGCAGCGACAGGGGGCGAAGCACTGAAGCTTTCTTT.

V and J are TRBV11-3 and TRBJ2-5, with TRBD1 identical over 9 bases. This CDR3 has 15 amino acids. The V segment lost 5 bases and the J segment 5 bases; nucleotides outside the gene matches: 9. Per germline, CDR1 SGHNT and CDR2 YENEEA. This chain's CDR3 is CASSPGQGSMETQYF. The CDR3 DNA reads TGTGCCAGCAGCCCAGGACAGGGGAGTATGGAGACCCAGTACTTC.